This T cell receptor beta chain was captured by sequencing in a study of blood T cells in healthy people across ages. The study's findings and limits: While age rose, TCR beta diversity per million T cells dropped in a roughly linear way.

Turning to this clonotype: Antigen: not known.

Next came a second PCR, run for roughly 6 to 11 cycles, which used a sample-barcoded 5' primer along with a J-beta primer mix. One entry per CDR3 protein results from TCRdb running MiXCR on the 5' RACE reads. This table holds about 1.5 million distinct CDR3 sequences, around 40% found once. V lost 4 bases and J 4 bases, leaving 13 bases between the germline ends. The CDR3 is made up of 14 amino acids. The germline gives CDR1 SGHVS, CDR2 FQNEAQ. The chain is built from TRBV7-8 and TRBJ1-2; D gene unclear. The sequence came from a woman aged 18-35 years in good health. Material for sequencing was blood. The CDR3 sequence is CASSSYGSTYGYTF. The CDR3 bases are TGTGCCAGCAGCTCTTACGGCAGTACCTATGGCTACACCTTC.